A single sample gave rise to the 29 T cell receptor beta chains below, sequenced in a study of blood T cells in healthy people across ages. Combining a sample-barcoded 5' primer with a J-beta primer mix, a second PCR ran for roughly 7 to 12 cycles. Using its own MiXCR run on the 5' RACE reads, TCRdb lists one record per CDR3 protein. Seen here are under 850,000 distinct CDR3 sequences, under 40% observed once, and the top ten hold 10% to 15%. Sequencing was done on a sample of blood. The source is a man between 18 and 35 years old in good health.

This clonotype was observed many times. The chain employs TRBV20-1 and TRBJ2-1; 9 bases line up with TRBD1. The CDR3 totals 13 residues. From germline, CDR1 is DFQATT and CDR2 SNEGSKA (reference sequence). J gave up 8 bases and V 1 base, and 3 bases lay outside the gene matches. This CDR3 reads CSARVQGAYEQFF. In DNA form, the CDR3 reads TGCAGTGCTAGAGTACAGGGGGCGTATGAGCAGTTCTTC.

The chain recombines TRBV12-5 with TRBJ1-6, with TRBD1 identical over 8 bases. The CDR3 consists of 17 residues. CDR1 and CDR2 from the germline V gene are LGHNT and FRNRAP. The V gene end was trimmed by 1 base and the J gene end by 8 bases; junction bases not matched to a gene: 10. The chain's CDR3 is CASGLAPKTGEDSPLHF. CDR3 nucleotide sequence: TGTGCTAGTGGTTTGGCCCCTAAGACAGGGGAGGATTCACCCCTCCACTTT.

J is TRBJ1-2 and V is TRBV4-3; 7 nucleotides align to TRBD1. Germline V CDR1 and CDR2: LGHNA, YSLEER. This CDR3 is built from 17 residues. Losses at the gene ends were 0 bases for V and 0 bases for J; bases not matched to a gene: 7. CDR3 in amino acids: CASSQEPGGWANYGYTF. The CDR3 bases are TGCGCCAGCAGCCAAGAGCCAGGGGGATGGGCTAACTATGGCTACACCTTC.

This clonotype was counted a few times. CDR3 nucleotide sequence: TGTGCCAGCAGCGAGGCAGGGGTGGGAGGCTACACCTTC. This encodes CASSEAGVGGYTF. V is TRBV9 and J is TRBJ1-2; a weak D match, TRBD1 (6 bases). Germline-derived CDR1 and CDR2 are SGDLS and YYNGEE. The CDR3 consists of 13 residues. V lost 3 bases and J 8 bases, leaving 14 bases between the germline ends.

The gene calls are TRBV7-2 and TRBJ2-1, with D maybe TRBD2 (6 bases). The CDR3 totals 14 residues. Germline CDR1 SGHTA, CDR2 FQGNSA. V lost 7 bases and J lost 6, with 16 bases in between. CDR3 in amino acids: CASTTGDKGNEQFF. CDR3 bases: TGTGCCAGCACCACGGGGGATAAAGGCAATGAGCAGTTCTTC.

The chain uses TRBV12-3 or TRBV12-4 and TRBJ2-5; 10 nucleotides line up with TRBD2. Trimming removed 4 bases from V and 13 bases from J; junction bases left unmatched: 15. The CDR3 length is 15 residues. The CDR3 sequence: CASSCDPLAGGTGYF. In DNA form, the CDR3 reads TGTGCCAGCAGTTGCGATCCCTTAGCGGGGGGTACCGGGTACTTC.

This clonotype was recorded at least ten times. The V and J genes are TRBV10-3 and TRBJ1-5, with 10 nucleotides matching TRBD1. The CDR3 covers 14 residues. V gave up 9 bases and J gave up 0 bases; unmatched junction bases: 2. Germline loops: CDR1 ENHRY, CDR2 SYGVKD. As DNA, the CDR3 is TGTGCCATGGGGACAGGGGATAGCAATCAGCCCCAGCATTTT. It specifies CAMGTGDSNQPQHF.

J is TRBJ1-1 and V is TRBV20-1; 7 positions match TRBD1. The CDR3 consists of 11 residues. Germline V CDR1 and CDR2: DFQATT, SNEGSKA (reference sequence). After removal of 5 bases from V and 6 bases from J, the junction contained 3 bases not matched to a gene. The CDR3 here is CSAVQGAEAFF. The DNA for the CDR3 is TGCAGTGCTGTGCAGGGGGCTGAAGCTTTCTTT.

The rearrangement links TRBV4-2 to TRBJ2-5; 7 nucleotides align to TRBD1. V gave up 2 bases and J gave up 1 base; unmatched junction bases: 16. Germline V gives CDR1 LGHNA, CDR2 YNFKEQ. The CDR3 length is 19 residues. The CDR3 protein is CASSQLTRSQGLGQETQYF. CDR3 DNA: TGTGCCAGCAGCCAACTAACCCGCTCACAGGGGCTCGGCCAAGAGACCCAGTACTTC.

This clonotype was seen a few times. The chain couples TRBV18 to TRBJ1-1; D not resolved. Trimming took off 5 bases at V and 3 bases at J, with 16 bases between the two ends. The V gene's germline CDR1 is KGHSH and CDR2 LQKENI. This CDR3 comprises 15 residues. The CDR3 region has the DNA TGTGCCAGCTCATCCTTAGATAGAAGTGACACTGAAGCTTTCTTT. It codes for CASSSLDRSDTEAFF.

At least ten counts were recorded for this clonotype. V usage is TRBV20-1 and J usage is TRBJ2-3, with D maybe TRBD1 (6 bases). V lost 5 bases, J lost 2 bases, and 17 bases lay in between. Per germline, CDR1 DFQATT and CDR2 SNEGSKA (reference sequence). The CDR3 loop spans 15 amino acids. The CDR3 coding sequence is TGCAGTGCTCTTAATCCGGACAGCCCCACAGATACGCAGTATTTT. This translates into CSALNPDSPTDTQYF.

The genes are TRBV4-2 and TRBJ1-1; D is ambiguous. This CDR3 has 14 amino acids. The V gene lost 4 bases and the J gene lost 3 bases, with 12 bases spanning the gap. Germline V gives CDR1 LGHNA, CDR2 YNFKEQ. The CDR3 region has the DNA TGTGCCAGCAGCCTACGTGGGGAGGACACTGAAGCTTTCTTT. It is translated as CASSLRGEDTEAFF.

In this sample, this clonotype turned up many times. The gene calls are TRBV6-5 and TRBJ2-5; D might be TRBD2 (7 bases). CDR3 length: 16 residues. The V end lost 4 bases, the J end lost 1 base, and 16 bases lay between the germline ends. Germline V lookup: CDR1 MNHEY, CDR2 SVGAGI. The CDR3 region is CASSSGASGTQETQYF. The CDR3 bases are TGTGCCAGCAGTTCAGGGGCTAGCGGAACCCAAGAGACCCAGTACTTC.

In regard to this clonotype: A much larger clonotype is one base distant, so this may be a read error. The chain employs TRBV12-3 or TRBV12-4 and TRBJ2-7; tentatively, D is TRBD1 (6 bases). This CDR3 has 11 amino acids. CDR3: CANSFTGEQYF. The CDR3 nucleotides read TGTGCCAACAGTTTTACAGGGGAGCAGTACTTC.

Details on this clonotype: A junction boundary mismatches the germline segment, possibly from a read error. The rearrangement joins TRBV12-3 or TRBV12-4 to TRBJ1-2; D is unresolved. The CDR3 totals 15 residues. The CDR3 region has the DNA TGTGCCAACAGTCCCCGGGCAGGTTTTAACTATGGCTACACCTTC. It yields the protein CANSPRAGFNYGYTF.

This clonotype has more than one count but fewer than ten. V and J are TRBV20-1 and TRBJ1-2; no firm D call. Trimming pared 3 bases from V and 7 bases from J, leaving 9 bases between. Germline assignment: CDR1 DFQATT and CDR2 SNEGSKA (reference sequence). The CDR3 extends over 11 amino acids. The CDR3 coding sequence is TGCAGTGCTAGGCCAAGCGGTGGCTACACCTTC. Protein product: CSARPSGGYTF.

This clonotype has a handful of counts. This rearrangement joins TRBV9 to TRBJ2-7, with TRBD1 matching 7 bases. The CDR3 runs to 16 residues. Trimming cost V 2 bases and J 2 bases; bases outside gene matches: 10. The germline gives CDR1 SGDLS, CDR2 YYNGEE. This chain's CDR3 is CASSVTPGTATYEQYF. The CDR3 coding sequence is TGTGCCAGCAGCGTCACCCCGGGGACAGCTACCTACGAGCAGTACTTC.

V usage is TRBV7-2 and J usage is TRBJ2-2; 8 nucleotides match TRBD2. The length of the CDR3 is 15 residues. Germline assignment: CDR1 SGHTA and CDR2 FQGNSA. J gave up 6 bases and V 2 bases, and 5 bases lay outside the gene matches. The CDR3 reads CASSLPAGGPGELFF. Here the CDR3 DNA reads TGTGCCAGCAGCTTACCCGCGGGGGGCCCCGGGGAGCTGTTTTTT.

This clonotype was counted only a few times. V gene TRBV28 combines with J gene TRBJ2-5; 11 bases match TRBD1. Germline-derived CDR1 and CDR2 are MDHEN and SYDVKM. With 2 bases clipped from V and 2 bases from J, the junction kept 7 bases outside the gene matches. The CDR3 length is 17 residues. The CDR3, as DNA: TGTGCCAGCAGTTTAAATGATTGGGACAGGGGGCAAGAGACCCAGTACTTC. It encodes CASSLNDWDRGQETQYF. Complete variable domain (other parts from reference TRBV28 and TRBJ2-5): DVKVTQSSRYLVKRTGEKVFLECVQDMDHENMFWYRQDPGLGLRLIYFSYDVKMKEKGDIPEGYSVSREKKERFSLILESASTNQTSMYLCASSLNDWDRGQETQYFGPGTRLLVL.

The CDR3 spells CSARHGTGGETQFF. CDR3 sequence (DNA): TGCAGTGCTAGACACGGGACAGGGGGGGAGACCCAGTTCTTC. V is TRBV20-1 and J is TRBJ2-1; 11 positions match TRBD1. From germline, CDR1 is DFQATT and CDR2 SNEGSKA (reference sequence). CDR3 length: 14 amino acids. V lost 2 bases and J lost 13; bases outside the gene matches: 10.

Regarding this clonotype: With a much larger clone just one base away, this may be a read error. The V call is TRBV7-2, the J call TRBJ2-3, with a possible D match to TRBD2 (6 bases). The germline V gene encodes CDR1 SGHTA and CDR2 FQGNSA. The CDR3 extends over 17 amino acids. V gave up 4 bases and J gave up 3 bases, with 20 bases separating them. CDR3 nucleotide sequence: TGTGCCAGCAGCTCGCGTCCTGCGGGATCGGCAACAGATACGCAGTATTTT. Its translation is CASSSRPAGSATDTQYF. The full variable domain, rest sourced from reference TRBV7-2 and TRBJ2-3, is GAGVSQSPSNKVTEKGKDVELRCDPISGHTALYWYRQSLGQGLEFLIYFQGNSAPDKSGLPSDRFSAERTGGSVSTLTIQRTQQEDSAVYLCASSSRPAGSATDTQYFGPGTRLTVL.

The rearrangement joins TRBV5-1 to TRBJ2-4; 14 nucleotides align to TRBD2. V lost 4 bases, J lost 0 bases, and 9 bases stayed unmatched. Germline CDR1 SGHRS, CDR2 YFSETQ. This CDR3 region has 19 residues. This chain's CDR3 is CASSPLTSGGGLAKNIQYF. CDR3 DNA sequence: TGCGCCAGCAGCCCGTTGACTAGCGGGGGGGGCTTAGCCAAAAACATTCAGTACTTC.

The chain has TRBV20-1 and TRBJ2-1, with a possible D match to TRBD2 (5 bases). The CDR3 has 14 residues. Germline V gene sequence: CDR1 DFQATT, CDR2 SNEGSKA (reference sequence). V was cut by 6 bases and J by 1 base, with 13 bases left in between. The CDR3 coding sequence is TGCAGTGCCTTCCTACGGGGATCCTACAATGAGCAGTTCTTC. It translates to CSAFLRGSYNEQFF.

A word on this clonotype: Just one base apart from a much larger clone, this may be a read error. The V gene is TRBV12-3 or TRBV12-4, the J gene TRBJ1-1; 8 bases line up with TRBD1. Trimming cost V 8 bases and J 3 bases; bases outside gene matches: 5. This CDR3 has 13 residues. Written as DNA, the CDR3 is TGTGCCAGCGGCCTGGACAGGGACACTGAAGCTTTCTTT. As protein: CASGLDRDTEAFF.

The DNA for the CDR3 is TGTGCCAGCAGCTTAGGGCGGCTTAGCACAGATACGCAGTATTTT. The encoded protein is CASSLGRLSTDTQYF. This chain uses TRBV7-2 with TRBJ2-3; D ambiguous. This CDR3 has 15 amino acids. The germline CDR1 and CDR2 sequences are SGHTA and FQGNSA. The V gene lost 1 base and the J gene lost 0 bases, with 8 bases spanning the gap.

This clonotype was seen a few times. This chain joins TRBV4-1 and TRBJ2-1; D remains ambiguous. The germline gives CDR1 MGHRA, CDR2 YSYEKL. The V end was cut by 1 base, the J end by 5 bases, with 9 bases between. CDR3 length equals 14 residues. The CDR3 nucleotides read TGCGCCAGCAGCCAAGCCCGCAACAACAATGAGCAGTTCTTC. This translates into CASSQARNNNEQFF.

This clonotype was seen only a few times. The chain carries TRBV5-6 and TRBJ2-5; 12 bases agree with TRBD1. The length of the CDR3 is 15 residues. With V trimmed by 4 bases and J by 6 bases, 7 bases remained unmatched. Germline V CDR1 and CDR2: SGHDT, YYEEEE. The CDR3 DNA follows: TGTGCCAGCAGCCCTGGGACAGGGGGCGGAAAGACCCAGTACTTC. Translation gives CASSPGTGGGKTQYF.

The rearrangement uses TRBV12-3 or TRBV12-4 and TRBJ1-2, with D maybe TRBD1 (5 bases). V was cut by 6 bases and J by 8 bases, with 13 bases left in between. This CDR3 comprises 12 residues. In DNA, the CDR3 is TGTGCCAGCAGACCCAGGGAGGGAGGCTACACCTTC. It is translated as CASRPREGGYTF.

The chain combines TRBV7-2 with TRBJ2-3; a possible D gene is TRBD2 (6 bases). The CDR3 consists of 17 residues. Germline CDR1 and CDR2: SGHTA and FQGNSA. Trimming removed 0 bases from V and 4 bases from J, with 17 bases in between. This CDR3 is CASSLARSGWPPDTQYF. The CDR3 DNA reads TGTGCCAGCAGCTTAGCACGGAGCGGGTGGCCACCAGATACGCAGTATTTT.